This is a list of T cell receptor beta chains from one sample in a study of spatial heterogeneity in lung cancer. TCRdb redid the calling of the 5' RACE reads with MiXCR, one entry per CDR3 protein. This sample has some 9,000 distinct CDR3 sequences, with around an eighth found just once. The sample here was lung tumor tissue, taken at surgery. The receptors were sampled from a male donor with early-stage non-small cell lung cancer. Each CDR3 is given with its conserved first and last residue. Fields, in order: clone size, D gene, J gene, V gene, CDR3 protein, CDR3 DNA. The D gene is left open where the match is weak. Size values are once, few and many counts, or a class for expanded clones, and some rows have none.

medium-sized - TRBJ1-1 TRBV10-1 CASSEWTNTEAFF TGCGCCAGCAGTGAGTGGACCAACACTGAAGCTTTCTTT
many - TRBJ2-7 TRBV12-3/TRBV12-4 CASSAGRGGGADYEQYF TGTGCCAGCAGCGCCGGCAGGGGAGGAGGGGCCGACTACGAGCAGTACTTC
many TRBD2 TRBJ2-7 TRBV25-1 CASSDPAGRPYEQYF TGTGCCAGCAGTGACCCAGCGGGACGCCCCTACGAGCAGTACTTC
many - TRBJ2-5 TRBV7-9 CASSLKSLGETQYF TGTGCCAGCAGCTTAAAAAGTTTGGGGGAGACCCAGTACTTC
many - TRBJ2-7 TRBV20-1 CSARNSVSYEQYF TGCAGTGCTAGAAATAGCGTCTCCTACGAGCAGTACTTC
many - TRBJ2-5 TRBV3-1 CASSSETVIQETQYF TGTGCCAGCAGCAGTGAGACGGTCATCCAAGAGACCCAGTACTTC
many TRBD2 TRBJ2-1 TRBV7-9 CASSSRSSGSAYNEQFF TGTGCCAGCAGCTCCCGAAGTAGCGGGTCTGCCTACAATGAGCAGTTCTTC
medium-sized - TRBJ2-5 TRBV13 CASRRLPGETQYF TGTGCCAGCAGACGACTGCCTGGGGAGACCCAGTACTTC
many - TRBJ2-7 TRBV5-1 CASSLEQTYEQYF TGCGCCAGCAGCTTGGAACAGACATACGAGCAGTACTTC
medium-sized - TRBJ1-1 TRBV7-9 CASSVAGRGMTFF TGTGCCAGCAGCGTAGCGGGCAGGGGTATGACTTTCTTT
medium-sized TRBD2 TRBJ2-5 TRBV7-3 CASSSRTSGRALQETQYF TGTGCCAGCAGCTCCCGGACTAGCGGGAGGGCCCTCCAAGAGACCCAGTACTTC
medium-sized - TRBJ1-3 TRBV10-3 CAISATGNTIYF TGTGCCATCAGTGCCACCGGAAACACCATATATTTT
large - TRBJ1-1 TRBV6-5 CASSYSRRGTEAFF TGTGCCAGCAGTTACTCGAGAAGGGGGACTGAAGCTTTCTTT
many TRBD2 TRBJ2-3 TRBV5-4 CASSLPSGMSAQYF TGTGCCAGCAGCTTGCCTAGCGGGATGTCTGCGCAGTATTTT
many - TRBJ2-1 TRBV20-1 CSASRVYNEQFF TGCAGTGCCAGTAGGGTTTACAATGAGCAGTTCTTC
- - TRBJ1-5 TRBV7-2 CASSQGGGQPQHF TGTGCCAGCAGCCAAGGAGGTGGTCAGCCCCAGCATTTT
many - TRBJ2-3 TRBV7-7 CASSASGTDTQYF TGTGCTAGCAGCGCGTCAGGCACAGATACGCAGTATTTT
many - TRBJ2-7 TRBV27 CASFQGHEQYF TGTGCCAGCTTCCAGGGACACGAGCAGTACTTC
many - TRBJ2-3 TRBV6-1 CASSEAEVAADTQYF TGTGCCAGCAGTGAAGCAGAAGTAGCGGCAGATACGCAGTATTTT
medium-sized - TRBJ1-1 TRBV12-3/TRBV12-4 CASKRTDMGTEAFF TGTGCCAGCAAACGCACAGACATGGGCACTGAAGCTTTCTTT
once - TRBJ2-2 TRBV12-3/TRBV12-4 CATTTDLPTGELFF TGTGCCACTACAACCGACCTTCCGACCGGGGAGCTGTTTTTT
- - TRBJ2-7 TRBV24-1 CATLIRILRGPYEQYF TGTGCCACCTTGATAAGGATTCTCCGGGGCCCCTACGAGCAGTACTTC
- - TRBJ1-4 TRBV6-5 CASSNPGRSKLFF TGTGCCAGCAGCAATCCGGGACGGTCGAAACTGTTTTTT
many TRBD1 TRBJ1-1 TRBV19 CASIPGQGVFGAFF TGTGCCAGTATCCCGGGACAGGGGGTGTTTGGAGCTTTCTTT
many - TRBJ2-1 TRBV7-2 CASSQSREGEQFF TGTGCCAGCAGCCAATCCCGCGAGGGTGAGCAGTTCTTC
- - TRBJ1-1 TRBV2 CASSTTPTGDTEAFF TGTGCCAGCAGTACCACCCCCACGGGGGACACTGAAGCTTTCTTT